One sample yielded the 16 T cell receptor beta chains listed below, sequenced in a study of tumor and adjacent non-tumor tissue in lung cancer. TCRbeta libraries were built with three rounds of nested PCR, modified from ARM-PCR. A single record per CDR3 protein comes from TCRdb applying MiXCR to the multiplex PCR reads. The sample includes 120,000 to 150,000 distinct CDR3 sequences, around 60% of them seen just once. The template was RNA from unsorted bulk tissue. Sequenced: lung tumor tissue. The receptors derive from a man aged 55 to 69 with small cell lung cancer.

The chain joins TRBV10-2 to TRBJ2-7; 12 nucleotides match TRBD2. The CDR3 runs to 18 residues. With 3 bases clipped from V and 5 bases from J, the junction kept 14 bases outside the gene matches. Per germline, CDR1 WSHSY and CDR2 SAAADI. DNA for the CDR3: TGCGCCAGCAGTGAAGGCCACGGTAGGACTAGCGGGAAAGACGAGCAGTACGTC. Translated, it gives CASSEGHGRTSGKDEQYV.

The rearrangement links TRBV6-6 to TRBJ2-3; D gene unclear. The germline CDR1 and CDR2 sequences are MNHNY and SVGAGI (reference sequence). The V and J ends lost 10 bases and 0 bases respectively, with 17 bases between them. CDR3 length: 15 amino acids. CDR3 residues: CANSPGGSSTDTQYF. CDR3 nucleotides: TGTGCCAACAGCCCCGGCGGCTCTAGCACAGATACGCAGTATTTT.

This clonotype was seen only once. Possible read error: a much larger clone is one base away. The gene calls are TRBV13 and TRBJ2-3, with a possible D match to TRBD1 (5 bases). CDR3 length equals 14 residues. Germline V lookup: CDR1 PRHDT, CDR2 FYEKMQ (reference sequence). The CDR3 nucleotides are TGTGCCAGCACCGGAAGGGGTTTCATCGATATGCAGTATTTT. Its protein product is CASTGRGFIDMQYF. The full variable domain, completed using reference TRBV13 and TRBJ2-3, is AAGVIQSPRHLIKEKRETATLKCYPIPRHDTVYWYQQGPGQDPQFLISFYEKMQSDKGSIPDRFSAQQFSDYHSELNMSSLELGDSALYFCASTGRGFIDMQYFGPGTRLTVL.

Concerning this clonotype: The CDR3 carries no conserved terminal phenylalanine or tryptophan, so it likely arises from a read error. J is TRBJ2-1 and V is TRBV29-1, with a weak D call TRBD1 (5 bases). CDR1 is SQVTM, CDR2 ANQGSEA, per germline. This CDR3 comprises 19 residues. Trimming took off 0 bases at V and 0 bases at J, with 21 bases between the two ends. In DNA, the CDR3 is TGCAGCGTTGAAGACACTGGGGCGTCAGTAGTCCCCTCCTACAATGAGCAGTTCCTC. It specifies CSVEDTGASVVPSYNEQFL.

On this clonotype itself: This clone may be a read error of a much larger clone one base away. The chain carries TRBV4-1 and TRBJ2-3, with TRBD2 identical over 10 bases. Germline V gives CDR1 MGHRA, CDR2 YSYEKL. The CDR3 is 18 residues long. The DNA for the CDR3 is TGCGCCAGCACCCAAGACCCCCTAGCGGGAGAAGTAGCAGATACGCAGTATTTT. It encodes CASTQDPLAGEVADTQYF.

This clonotype was seen ten or more times. The rearrangement uses TRBV29-1 and TRBJ2-6; 10 nucleotides line up with TRBD1. There are 15 residues in the CDR3. CDR1 SQVTM and CDR2 ANQGSEA come from the germline V gene. The V gene end was trimmed by 4 bases and the J gene end by 0 bases; junction bases not matched to a gene: 0. CDR3 nucleotide sequence: TGCAGCGTTGGGACAGGGGGCTCTGGGGCCAACGTCCTGACTTTC. Encoded protein: CSVGTGGSGANVLTF.

The sample holds many counts of this clonotype. The chain is built from TRBV20-1 and TRBJ2-3; D remains ambiguous. Trimming took 5 bases from V and 3 from J, leaving 21 bases between them. Per germline, CDR1 DFQATT and CDR2 SNEGSKA (reference sequence). The CDR3 is 16 residues long. The CDR3 loop reads CSAQNLRTRSTDTQYF. In nucleotides, the CDR3 is TGCAGTGCTCAAAACCTGAGGACCCGAAGTACAGATACGCAGTATTTT.

A word on this clonotype: Its ends do not fully match the called genes, so a read error is possible. The chain has TRBV20-1 and TRBJ2-1; 9 bases match TRBD2. This CDR3 is built from 16 residues. Germline V gene lookup returns CDR1 DFQATT and CDR2 SNEGSKA (reference sequence). This CDR3 reads CSARSSGTSSHNGQFF. The CDR3 DNA reads TGCAGTGCTAGGAGCTCCGGGACTAGCAGCCACAATGGGCAGTTCTTC.

A note on this clonotype: A single base separates this from a much larger clone, so it may be a read error. The CDR3 nucleotides are TGTGCCAGCAGCCACCGGGACACCTACAATGAGCAGTTCTTC. It translates to CASSHRDTYNEQFF. The chain employs TRBV11-2 and TRBJ2-1; TRBD1 might be the D (6 bases). The CDR3 length is 14 residues. CDR1 and CDR2 from the germline V gene are SGHAT and FQNNGV. V lost 5 bases and J lost 2, with 10 bases in between.

This clonotype was seen only a few times. The rearrangement uses TRBV4-2 and TRBJ2-1; 10 positions agree with TRBD2. The CDR3 is made up of 15 amino acids. The V and J ends lost 4 bases and 2 bases, in that order; junction bases with no gene match: 2. Germline V gene sequence: CDR1 LGHNA, CDR2 YNFKEQ. The DNA for the CDR3 is TGTGCCAGCAGCCCTAGCGGGGGCCCCTACAATGAGCAGTTCTTC. It translates to CASSPSGGPYNEQFF.

Ten or more counts support this clonotype. Germline and junction disagree at one end, which may indicate a read error. The CDR3 is CACSLGGLVGFDEQFF. The DNA of the CDR3 is TGTGCCTGCAGCTTGGGGGGACTAGTTGGGTTCGATGAGCAGTTCTTC. V gene TRBV11-3 combines with J gene TRBJ2-1; TRBD2 matches 8 bases. CDR1 and CDR2 from the germline V gene are SGHNT and YENEEA. The CDR3 covers 16 residues.

The chain recombines TRBV20-1 with TRBJ2-1; D uncertain. The CDR3 covers 12 residues. Germline lookup yields CDR1 DFQATT and CDR2 SNEGSKA (reference sequence). The V end lost 2 bases, the J end lost 10 bases, and 12 bases lay between the germline ends. CDR3 sequence reads: CSARPGINEQFF. In DNA, the CDR3 is TGCAGTGCTAGACCTGGTATCAACGAGCAGTTCTTC.

The chain links TRBV6-5 to TRBJ2-5; the D gene is possibly TRBD2 (6 bases). This CDR3 is 15 amino acids long. Trimming pared 2 bases from V and 7 bases from J, leaving 17 bases between. The V gene's germline CDR1 is MNHEY and CDR2 SVGAGI. The CDR3 reads CASSYRAGSRGTQYF. CDR3 in DNA: TGTGCCAGCAGTTACCGGGCGGGAAGTAGAGGGACCCAGTACTTC.

CDR3 amino acids: CATSDPRKHNSPLHF. The CDR3 DNA reads TGTGCCACCAGTGACCCTAGAAAACATAATTCACCCCTCCACTTT. The V and J genes are TRBV24-1 and TRBJ1-6; D ambiguous. Looked up from germline, CDR1 is KGHDR and CDR2 is SFDVKD. The CDR3 runs to 15 residues. Trimming removed 4 bases at V and 5 bases at J, with 11 bases between.

Only a few counts were recorded for this clonotype. This chain uses TRBV10-3 with TRBJ2-1; the D gene could be TRBD1 or TRBD2 (5 bases each). The germline V gene has CDR1 ENHRY and CDR2 SYGVKD. CDR3 size: 13 residues. V dropped 6 bases and J dropped 5 bases, with 11 bases sitting between them. CDR3 DNA: TGTGCCATCAGCCGGGACGCCCACAATGAGCAGTTCTTC. The encoded protein is CAISRDAHNEQFF.

Regarding this clonotype: The junction does not match germline at one end; this may be a read error. The rearrangement links TRBV11-3 to TRBJ2-7, with D unresolved. The CDR3 loop spans 13 amino acids. From germline, CDR1 is SGHNT and CDR2 YENEEA. The CDR3 protein is CASSKGVSYGQYF. The DNA of the CDR3 is TGTGCCAGCAGCAAAGGTGTTTCCTACGGGCAGTACTTC.